This T cell receptor beta chain was captured by sequencing in a study of T cell responses to AZD1222 COVID-19 vaccine. About the research overall: Doses given second, at about 4 or about 12 weeks, were pooled.

The germline V gene encodes CDR1 MNHEY and CDR2 SVGAGI. V was clipped by 5 bases and J by 0 bases, with 13 bases between them. This CDR3 spans 15 amino acids. Note on this clone: What it binds is not known.

General study findings and limits: A mostly white British donor set with more females was recruited, and clonal diversity was possibly underestimated. With two AZD1222 doses given, Spike-specific TCR breadth and depth both rose.

Clones were read by immunoSEQ multiplex PCR, and TCRdb kept only the in-frame ones, dropping some. Among about 98,000 clones listed, roughly 88% were seen once. This TCR was recovered from an adult in good health. Source: peripheral blood, taken on day 0 of AZD1222 vaccination. The chain is built from TRBV6-5 and TRBJ1-2; D is possibly TRBD1 (6 bases). The CDR3 loop reads CASSTNRDTNYGYTF. The DNA of the CDR3 is TGTGCCAGCAGTACGAACCGGGACACTAACTATGGCTACACCTTC.